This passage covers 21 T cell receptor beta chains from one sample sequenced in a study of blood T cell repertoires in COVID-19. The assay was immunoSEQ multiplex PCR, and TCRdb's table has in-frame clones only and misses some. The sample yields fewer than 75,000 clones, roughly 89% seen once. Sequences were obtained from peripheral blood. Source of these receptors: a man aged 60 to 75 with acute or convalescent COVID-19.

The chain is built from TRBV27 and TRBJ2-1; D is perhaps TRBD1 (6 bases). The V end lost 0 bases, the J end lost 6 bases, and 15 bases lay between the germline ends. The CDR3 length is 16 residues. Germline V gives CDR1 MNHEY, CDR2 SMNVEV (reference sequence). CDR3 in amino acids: CASSLSTGRVFNEQFF. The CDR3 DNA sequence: TGTGCCAGCAGTTTATCGACAGGTAGGGTGTTCAATGAGCAGTTCTTC.

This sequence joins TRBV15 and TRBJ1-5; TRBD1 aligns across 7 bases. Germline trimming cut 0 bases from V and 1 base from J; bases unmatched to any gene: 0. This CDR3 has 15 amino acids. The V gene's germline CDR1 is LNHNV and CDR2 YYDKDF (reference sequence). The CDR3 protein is CATSRDRGSNQPQHF. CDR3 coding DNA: TGTGCCACCAGCAGAGACAGGGGGAGCAATCAGCCCCAGCATTTT. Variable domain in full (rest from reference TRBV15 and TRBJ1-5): DAMVIQNPRYQVTQFGKPVTLSCSQTLNHNVMYWYQQKSSQAPKLLFHYYDKDFNNEADTPDNFQSRRPNTSFCFLDIRSPGLGDTAMYLCATSRDRGSNQPQHFGDGTRLSIL.

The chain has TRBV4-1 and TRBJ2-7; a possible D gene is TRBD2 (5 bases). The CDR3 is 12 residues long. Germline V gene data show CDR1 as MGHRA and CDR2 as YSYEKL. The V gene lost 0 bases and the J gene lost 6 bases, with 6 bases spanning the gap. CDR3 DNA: TGCGCCAGCAGCCAAGAAGGAGGCGAGCAGTACTTC. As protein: CASSQEGGEQYF.

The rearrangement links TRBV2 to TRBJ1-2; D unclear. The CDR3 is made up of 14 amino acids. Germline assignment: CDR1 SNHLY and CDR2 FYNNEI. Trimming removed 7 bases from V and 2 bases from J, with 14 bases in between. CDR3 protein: CASKVAALNYGYTF. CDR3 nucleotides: TGTGCCAGCAAAGTAGCTGCTCTAAACTATGGCTACACCTTC.

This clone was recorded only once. The CDR3 nucleotides are TGTGCCAGCAGCTTGGTGGGGAGGGGAGCGAACACTGAAGCTTTCTTT. Amino acids: CASSLVGRGANTEAFF. V and J are TRBV5-4 and TRBJ1-1; D might be TRBD1 (5 bases). The CDR3 is 16 amino acids. Germline-derived CDR1 and CDR2 are SGHNT and YYREEE (reference sequence). Trimming took 0 bases from V and 1 from J, leaving 13 bases between them. The variable domain in full, completed from reference TRBV5-4 and TRBJ1-1, reads ETGVTQSPTHLIKTRGQQVTLRCSSQSGHNTVSWYQQALGQGPQFIFQYYREEENGRGNFPPRFSGLQFPNYSSELNVNALELDDSALYLCASSLVGRGANTEAFFGQGTRLTVV.

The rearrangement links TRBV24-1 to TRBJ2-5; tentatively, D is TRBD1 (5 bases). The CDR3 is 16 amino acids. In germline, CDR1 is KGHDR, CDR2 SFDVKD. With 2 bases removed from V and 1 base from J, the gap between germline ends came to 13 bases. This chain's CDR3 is CATSDSERQSQETQYF. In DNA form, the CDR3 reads TGTGCCACCAGTGATTCCGAACGACAGTCCCAAGAGACCCAGTACTTC.

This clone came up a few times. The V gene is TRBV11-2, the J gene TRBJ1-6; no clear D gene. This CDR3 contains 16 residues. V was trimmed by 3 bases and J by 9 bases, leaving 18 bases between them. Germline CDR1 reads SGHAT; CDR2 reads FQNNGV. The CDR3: CASSLGVGTYLSPLHF. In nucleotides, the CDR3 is TGTGCCAGCAGCTTGGGCGTTGGTACCTATCTTTCACCCCTCCACTTT.

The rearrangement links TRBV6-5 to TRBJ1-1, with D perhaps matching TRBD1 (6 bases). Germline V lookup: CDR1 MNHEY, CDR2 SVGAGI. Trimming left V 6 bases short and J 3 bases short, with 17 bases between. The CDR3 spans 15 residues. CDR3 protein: CASRSPIGGDTEAFF. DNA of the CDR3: TGTGCCAGCAGGAGCCCCATTGGGGGCGACACTGAAGCTTTCTTT.

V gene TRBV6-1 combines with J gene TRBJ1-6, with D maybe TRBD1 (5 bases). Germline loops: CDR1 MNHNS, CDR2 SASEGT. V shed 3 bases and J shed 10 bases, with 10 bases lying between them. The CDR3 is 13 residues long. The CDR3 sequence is CASSEQGRSPLHF. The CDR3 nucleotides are TGTGCCAGCAGTGAGCAGGGTAGGTCACCCCTCCACTTT.

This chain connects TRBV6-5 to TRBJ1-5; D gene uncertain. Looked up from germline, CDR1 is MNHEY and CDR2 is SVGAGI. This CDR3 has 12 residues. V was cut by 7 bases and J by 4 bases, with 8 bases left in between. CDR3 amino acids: CASTYLNQPQHF. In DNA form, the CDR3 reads TGTGCCAGCACCTACCTGAATCAGCCCCAGCATTTT.

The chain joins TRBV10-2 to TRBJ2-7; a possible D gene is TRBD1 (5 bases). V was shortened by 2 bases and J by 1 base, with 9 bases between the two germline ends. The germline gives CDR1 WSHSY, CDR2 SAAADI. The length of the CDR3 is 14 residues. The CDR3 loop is CASSERRESYEQYF. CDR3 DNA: TGCGCCAGCAGTGAGCGCAGGGAATCCTACGAGCAGTACTTC.

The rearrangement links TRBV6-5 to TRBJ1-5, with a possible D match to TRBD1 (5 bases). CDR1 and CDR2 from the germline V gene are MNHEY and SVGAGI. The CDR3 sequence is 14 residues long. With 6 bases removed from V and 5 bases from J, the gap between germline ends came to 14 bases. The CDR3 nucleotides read TGTGCCAGCAGGCACACAGGAGGGGATCAGCCCCAGCATTTT. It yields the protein CASRHTGGDQPQHF.

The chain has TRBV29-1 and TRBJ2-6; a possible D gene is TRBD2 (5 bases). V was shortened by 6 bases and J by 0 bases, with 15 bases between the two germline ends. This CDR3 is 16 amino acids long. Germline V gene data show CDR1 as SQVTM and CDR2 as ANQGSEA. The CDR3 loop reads CSVAGPDYSGANVLTF. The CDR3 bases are TGCAGCGTAGCCGGGCCAGACTACTCTGGGGCCAACGTCCTGACTTTC.

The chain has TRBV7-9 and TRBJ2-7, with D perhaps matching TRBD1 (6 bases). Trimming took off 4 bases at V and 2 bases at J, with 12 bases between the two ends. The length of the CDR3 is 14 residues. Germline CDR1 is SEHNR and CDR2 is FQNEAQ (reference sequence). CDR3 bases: TGTGCCAGCAGCTCCGGACAGTCCACCTACGAGCAGTACTTC. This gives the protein CASSSGQSTYEQYF.

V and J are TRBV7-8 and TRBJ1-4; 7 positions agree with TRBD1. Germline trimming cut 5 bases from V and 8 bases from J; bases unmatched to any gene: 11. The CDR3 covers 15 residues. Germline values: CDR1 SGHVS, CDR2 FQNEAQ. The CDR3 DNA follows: TGTGCCAGCAGCCTTCGACAGGGCGATTGGGAAAAACTGTTTTTT. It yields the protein CASSLRQGDWEKLFF.

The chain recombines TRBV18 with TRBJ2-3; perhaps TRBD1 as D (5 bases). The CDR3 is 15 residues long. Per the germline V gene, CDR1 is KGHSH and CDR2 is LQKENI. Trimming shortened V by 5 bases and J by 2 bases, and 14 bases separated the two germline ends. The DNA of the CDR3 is TGTGCCAGCTCAGAGTATAGGGGTGACACAGATACGCAGTATTTT. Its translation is CASSEYRGDTDTQYF.

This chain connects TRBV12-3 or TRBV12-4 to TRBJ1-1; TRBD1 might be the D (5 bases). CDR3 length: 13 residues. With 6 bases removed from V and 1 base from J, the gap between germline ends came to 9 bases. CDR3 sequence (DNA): TGTGCCAGCAGAGACCAGGGGAACACTGAAGCTTTCTTT. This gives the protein CASRDQGNTEAFF.

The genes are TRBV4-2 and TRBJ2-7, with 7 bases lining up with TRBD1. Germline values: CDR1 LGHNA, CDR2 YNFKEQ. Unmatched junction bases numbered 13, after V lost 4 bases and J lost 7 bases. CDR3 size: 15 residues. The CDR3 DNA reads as TGTGCCAGCAGCCTGGCGACAGGGAAAGATGAGGAGCAGTACTTC. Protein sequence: CASSLATGKDEEQYF.

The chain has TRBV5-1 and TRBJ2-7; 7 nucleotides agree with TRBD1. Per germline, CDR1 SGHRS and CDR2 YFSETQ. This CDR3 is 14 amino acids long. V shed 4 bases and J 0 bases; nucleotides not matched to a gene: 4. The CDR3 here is CASSVTGDSYEQYF. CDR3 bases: TGCGCCAGCAGCGTCACAGGGGACTCCTACGAGCAGTACTTC. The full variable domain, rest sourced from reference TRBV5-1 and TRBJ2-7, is KAGVTQTPRYLIKTRGQQVTLSCSPISGHRSVSWYQQTPGQGLQFLFEYFSETQRNKGNFPGRFSGRQFSNSRSEMNVSTLELGDSALYLCASSVTGDSYEQYFGPGTRLTVT.

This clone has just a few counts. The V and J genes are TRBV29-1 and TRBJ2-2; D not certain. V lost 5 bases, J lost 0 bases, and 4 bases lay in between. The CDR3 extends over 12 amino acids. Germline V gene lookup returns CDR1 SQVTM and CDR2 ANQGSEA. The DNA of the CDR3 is TGCAGCGTTCTCGCGAACACCGGGGAGCTGTTTTTT. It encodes CSVLANTGELFF.

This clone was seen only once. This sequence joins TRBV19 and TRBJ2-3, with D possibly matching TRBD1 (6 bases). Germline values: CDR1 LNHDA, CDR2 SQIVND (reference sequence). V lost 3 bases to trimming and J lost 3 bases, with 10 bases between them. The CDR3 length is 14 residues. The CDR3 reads CASSMQGRTDTQYF. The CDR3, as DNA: TGTGCCAGTAGTATGCAGGGGCGAACAGATACGCAGTATTTT.